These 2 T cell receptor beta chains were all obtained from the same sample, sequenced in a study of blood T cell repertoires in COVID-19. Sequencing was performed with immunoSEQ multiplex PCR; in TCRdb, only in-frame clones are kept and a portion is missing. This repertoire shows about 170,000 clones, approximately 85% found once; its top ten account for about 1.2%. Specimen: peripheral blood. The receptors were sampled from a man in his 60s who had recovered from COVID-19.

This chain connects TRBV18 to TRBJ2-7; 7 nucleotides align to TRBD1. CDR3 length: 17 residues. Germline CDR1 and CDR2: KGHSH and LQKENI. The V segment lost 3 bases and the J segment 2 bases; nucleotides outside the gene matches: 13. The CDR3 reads CASSPNPTGKSTYEQYF. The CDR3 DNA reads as TGTGCCAGCTCACCGAACCCGACAGGGAAATCAACCTACGAGCAGTACTTC.

The CDR3 here is CASSPGGGQGMDGELFF. Here the CDR3 DNA reads TGTGCCAGTAGTCCCGGGGGGGGACAGGGCATGGACGGGGAGCTGTTTTTT. The V gene is TRBV19, the J gene TRBJ2-2; the D gene is possibly TRBD1 (9 bases). Germline V gene sequence: CDR1 LNHDA, CDR2 SQIVND (reference sequence). Trimming took 5 bases from V and 7 from J, leaving 23 bases between them. This CDR3 has 17 amino acids.